One T cell receptor (beta chain) is described in this entry. Its recognized antigen is unknown. No base quality information exists; no much larger clone differs at one position. Library preparation used the immunoSEQ multiplex PCR assay. For the multiplex PCR, a mixture combining 60 forward primers for TCR Vbeta segments and 13 reverse primers for TCR Jbeta segments was used. A multiplex PCR assay on genomic DNA amplified the CDR3 region of rearranged TCR beta genes. On the Illumina HiSeq System, the amplified TCR beta libraries were sequenced as 87-base-pair reads. The study's own analysis went as follows. A later analysis tallied roughly 78 million unique TCR beta chains across the 550 to 850 repertoires, and some 12 million of those chains were shared by two or more donors. Raw reads were error-corrected and collapsed into unique sequences with a nearest-neighbor algorithm that merged closely related sequences to remove PCR and sequencing errors. CDR3 sequences were aligned to IMGT reference sequences to assign V, D and J gene segments. For a sequence to be retained, a match of at least six nucleotides to both a V gene segment and a J gene segment was required. Rearrangements were classified as productive when the CDR3 lacked stop codons and remained in frame with V and J, and all other rearrangements were classified as non-productive. CDR3 was defined by IMGT convention, running from the second conserved V-encoded cysteine to the conserved J-encoded phenylalanine. In an earlier analysis of around 600 of the donors, sequences lacking an unambiguous match to a single V gene segment were excluded. In an earlier analysis of approximately 590 of the donors, a V segment was called functional when productive rearrangements were above 56.7%, and segregating when the standard deviation between donors exceeded 5%. A statistical classification framework was built to diagnose cytomegalovirus status from the catalog of TCR beta chain sequences. In a later analysis, TCR nucleotide sequences were compared against IMGT/GENE-DB human TR gene sequences so that V and J genes could be assigned. Using the TCRdist pipeline, a later analysis assigned CDR3 sequences along with most-parsimonious VDJ recombination scenarios. In a later analysis, each TCR beta chain was defined by its CDR3 amino acid sequence together with its V-gene family, and reads lacking a unique V-gene family were excluded. A later analysis removed 500 to 650 highly shared, low-generation-probability nucleotide sequences to deal with suspected cross-contamination and a sequencing artifact. For each public chain, a later analysis derived a clonal expansion index from normalized ranks of inferred template counts within each repertoire. In a later analysis, generation probabilities were computed using a VDJ recombination model fitted to out-of-frame rearrangements, and the results were checked against IGoR. Hypergeometric tests were used in a later analysis to score TCR-TCR, TCR-HLA and TCR-CMV co-occurrence, with a repertoire-size bias correction applied to the TCR pairs. In a later analysis, false discovery rates were estimated by permuting HLA or CMV assignments 20 times. A later analysis grouped co-occurring TCRs with DBSCAN, adding TCRdist sequence similarity when clustering within HLA-allele-positive subsets. Repertoires with fewer than 30,000 or more than 120,000 public chains, plus five repertoires with anomalous nucleotide sharing, were excluded from co-occurrence clustering. TCRdb's version of the immuneACCESS table is confined to in-frame rearrangements and falls short of the full clone set. An unresolved V gene accounts for under half of the shortfall where checked; the remainder is of unknown origin. The V and J calls and clone size come from that table; D and trimming were worked out from the DNA. The sample contains 150,000 or so clones, 65% to 85% of them found a single time. The ten largest clones capture around 4.3% of the sample.

This sample was included in a study of cytomegalovirus exposure and HLA in healthy donors (dated by TCRdb to about 2017). For context, the study as a whole: In an earlier analysis of roughly 500 of the donors, around 300 Gb of sequence data and about 110 million unique TCR beta sequences from about 179 million T cells were reported. Across roughly 420 genotyped donors of the cohort, an average of roughly 250,000 unique TCR beta nucleotide sequences per donor were sequenced, and roughly 20% of those sequences were non-productive. HLA typing included class I and class II loci at four-digit resolution. All discovery cohort repertoires had been generated on a single sequencing platform. To decide whether each TCR beta V gene segment behaved as functional or pseudogenic, an earlier analysis of 587 of the donors relied on high-throughput TCR beta sequencing. The aim of the study was to test whether cataloging public T cell receptors could identify signatures of past pathogen exposure. Among the approximately 420 genotyped donors, approximately 82% belonged to the genetic ancestry cluster associated with self-reported Caucasian donors. Typing coverage varied by locus: 629-630 donors for A, B, C, DRB1 and DQB1; more than 500 for DQA1; nearly 610 for DPA1; around 450 for DPB1. Along with the approximately 700-subject first cohort, a separate validation cohort of 120 different subjects was used. To study patterns of TCR occurrence, a later analysis re-analyzed previously published TCR beta repertoires from around 660 donors and added high-resolution HLA genotyping. Rather than drawing on any new phenotypic data, the later analysis identified candidate immune exposures from TCR beta sequences and the way those sequences occurred across donors. The study used immunosequencing to profile the T cell repertoires of under 700 subjects and linked those repertoires to cytomegalovirus serostatus. A later genetic analysis took genome-wide SNP genotypes for about 55% of the roughly 670 donors and used that subset as a discovery cohort. Donor age, sex, ethnicity and CMV serostatus were compiled alongside the repertoire data. Because of strong linkage in the cohort, roughly five DR-DQ haplotypes were treated as single units for association and clustering. To predict cytomegalovirus infection status, the study brought together high-throughput TCR immunosequencing, statistical association of individual TCRs with disease status, and machine learning. An early release covering roughly 600 HLA-typed donors comprised around 300 gigabases of sequencing data and around 85 million unique TCR sequences. Study-wide findings and limitations: A further reported finding was that TCR beta sequences accurately predicted the HLA-A and HLA-B alleles for most subjects in the first cohort. Because counts were too low, about 18 rarely observed V segments, including chromosome 9 orphons, were excluded from the earlier analysis of some 590 of the donors. When HLA alleles, especially DR and DQ, strongly co-occurred, attributing TCR associations to individual alleles was difficult. Because some donors lacked HLA typing at each locus, the association tests relied only on the typed subset. In a later genetic analysis, fewer N-insertions in productive TCRs were reported among donors in an Asian-associated ancestry cluster than the roughly 640-donor mean. Cytomegalovirus status was reported to be diagnosed by the classifier with high specificity and sensitivity in both the original and validation cohorts. In a later analysis, the rate of TCR association differed among HLA loci, with DRB1 alleles having the most associated TCRs and HLA-C alleles having the fewest. The presence/absence analyses assumed that sequencing depth was roughly uniform across donors, and that assumption may not be true. A group of highly shared sequence variants was considered likely to be a technical artifact of the sequencing pipeline. In a later genetic analysis, a missense DCLRE1C variant was associated with V-gene and J-gene trimming of TCR beta chains, and the association was replicated in an independent cohort. Correlated functional status among segregating V segments might be attributable to linkage disequilibrium, but an unknown experimental factor could not be ruled out. Because the 87-base-pair reads could not distinguish some IMGT-functional V segments, including TRBV6-2 and TRBV6-3, those segments were excluded. A later analysis reported that several top co-occurrence clusters appeared linked to parvovirus B19, influenza, CMV and Epstein-Barr virus. In a later analysis, HLA-associated TCR beta chains were found to be more clonally expanded and to have lower generation probabilities than equally common non-associated chains. According to a later analysis, most CMV-associated TCR beta chains appeared to be HLA-restricted, and the HLA associations seemed to be driven largely by CMV exposure. At a false discovery rate of 0.05, a later analysis linked some 18,000 TCR beta sequences to specific HLA alleles. The cohort was sequenced for TCR beta chains only, and without alpha or paired-chain data the features that could be detected were limited. While some public TCRs were present in many individuals, most TCR sequences turned up only very rarely across donors. The study listed approximately 150 TCR beta chains as associated with cytomegalovirus. In an earlier analysis of more than 450 of the donors, most TCR beta V segments were observed in productive rearrangements about 90% or about 30% of the time, broadly matching IMGT annotations. For the cohort, immune exposure information was limited to CMV serostatus. The authors suggested that the approach could potentially be extended to other disease states and immunological phenotypes. In vitro tests confirmed that three of the cytomegalovirus-associated TCR beta chains recognize cytomegalovirus antigens.

The cohort was made up of under 800 healthy bone marrow donors. At the time of sampling, every cohort member was nominally healthy, though immune exposures that went unrecorded were likely present. The donor tested CMV seropositive, placing the donor among the 250 to 300 seropositive members of the cohort. A peripheral blood sample was collected from each donor, and TCR beta sequencing was performed on peripheral blood mononuclear cells. The Qiagen DNeasy Blood Extraction Kit was used to extract genomic DNA from the blood cell samples. The germline V gene (reference sequence) yields LNHDA for CDR1 and SQIVND for CDR2. Reading from cysteine to phenylalanine, the CDR3 counts 20 amino acids. The read is trimmed to its CDR3 DNA, 60 bases read in frame from base 1. V is cut by 6 bases and J by 0 bases, and the space between the germline ends is 28 bases.

The source is a woman aged 50 to 60 in good health and CMV-seropositive. Recombination joined TRBV19 with TRBJ2-3, and TRBD2 may be the D gene, going by 8 matching bases. The sequenced sample consisted of PBMCs. DNA sequence: TGTGCCAGTAGCCTAAGGGGGCGCGCGGGGGGCCCTGCTAGCACAGATACGCAGTATTTT. Translation gives CASSLRGRAGGPASTDTQYF.